The following is a T cell receptor beta chain sequence with its context. The donors, healthy adults who were HIV-negative, had experienced no recent acute infections or vaccinations. Germline V gene data show CDR1 as MNHNY and CDR2 as SVGAGI (reference sequence). Trimming cost V 0 bases and J 5 bases, with 7 bases left between them. The CDR3 loop spans 13 amino acids. In the source study's methods: As immunoSEQ supplied junction-only sequences (without quality scores), filtering differed. Data came from immunoSEQ multiplex PCR; TCRdb stores just in-frame clones and leaves some out. Clonal size and the V and J genes are those of that table, whereas D and trimming came from the DNA. The repertoire includes 2 million to 2.5 million clones, less than 95% of them detected once, and about 0.36% sits in the top ten. This sample is part of a study of shared clonotypes between healthy human individuals. Study-level background: Researchers drew samples from a couple of women and a few men aged 18 to 49.

The chain has TRBV6-6 and TRBJ2-5; tentatively, D is TRBD1 or TRBD2 (5 bases each). The clonotype was recovered from a man aged 18 to 29 in good health. Some clones in this sample may be carry-over from other donors' samples. The sequenced sample consisted of naive CD4+ T cells from PBMCs. Sample subset: CD45RA+ positively selected. The CDR3 region is CASSYSGDETQYF. CDR3 nucleotides: TGTGCCAGCAGTTACTCGGGGGACGAGACCCAGTACTTC.